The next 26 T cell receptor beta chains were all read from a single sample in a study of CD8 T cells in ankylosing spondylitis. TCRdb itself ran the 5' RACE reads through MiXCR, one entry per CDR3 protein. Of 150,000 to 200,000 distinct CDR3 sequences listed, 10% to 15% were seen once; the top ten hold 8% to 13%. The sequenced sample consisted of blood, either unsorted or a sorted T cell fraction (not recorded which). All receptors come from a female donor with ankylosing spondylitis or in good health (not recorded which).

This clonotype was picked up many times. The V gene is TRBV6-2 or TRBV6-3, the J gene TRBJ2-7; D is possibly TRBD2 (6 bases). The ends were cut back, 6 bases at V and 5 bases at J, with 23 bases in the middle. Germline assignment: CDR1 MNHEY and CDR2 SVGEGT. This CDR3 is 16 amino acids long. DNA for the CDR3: TGTGCCAGCAGCACCACGACCTCGACTAGGGTTGACGAGCAGTACTTC. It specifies CASSTTTSTRVDEQYF.

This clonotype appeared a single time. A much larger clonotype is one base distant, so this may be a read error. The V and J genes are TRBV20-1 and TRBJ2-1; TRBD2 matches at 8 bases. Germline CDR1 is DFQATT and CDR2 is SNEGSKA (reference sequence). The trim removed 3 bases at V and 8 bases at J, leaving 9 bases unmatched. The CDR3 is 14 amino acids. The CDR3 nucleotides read TGCAGTGCTAGTATCCGGGAGGGCCGGGATGAGCAGTTCTTC. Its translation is CSASIREGRDEQFF.

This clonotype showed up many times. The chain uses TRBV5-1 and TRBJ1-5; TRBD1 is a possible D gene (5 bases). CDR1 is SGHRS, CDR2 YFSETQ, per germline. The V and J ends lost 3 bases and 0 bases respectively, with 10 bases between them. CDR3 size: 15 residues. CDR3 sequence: CASSWDGFSNQPQHF. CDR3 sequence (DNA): TGCGCCAGCAGCTGGGACGGATTTAGCAATCAGCCCCAGCATTTT.

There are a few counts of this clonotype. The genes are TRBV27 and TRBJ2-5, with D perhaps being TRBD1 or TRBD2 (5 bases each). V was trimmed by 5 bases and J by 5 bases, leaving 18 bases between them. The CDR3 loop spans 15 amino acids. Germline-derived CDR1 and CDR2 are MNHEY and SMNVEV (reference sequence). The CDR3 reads CASSIAGTLGETQYF. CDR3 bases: TGTGCCAGCAGTATCGCCGGGACGTTGGGGGAGACCCAGTACTTC.

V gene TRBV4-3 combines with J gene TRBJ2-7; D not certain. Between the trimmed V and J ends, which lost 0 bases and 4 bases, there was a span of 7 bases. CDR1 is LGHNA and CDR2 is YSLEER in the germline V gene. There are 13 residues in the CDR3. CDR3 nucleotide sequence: TGCGCCAGCAGCCAAGATCACCCGTACGAGCAGTACTTC. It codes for CASSQDHPYEQYF.

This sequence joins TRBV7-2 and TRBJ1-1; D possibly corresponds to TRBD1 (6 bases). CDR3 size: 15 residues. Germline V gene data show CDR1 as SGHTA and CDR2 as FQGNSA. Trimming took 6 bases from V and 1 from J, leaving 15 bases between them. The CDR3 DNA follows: TGTGCCAGCAGTCCACAGGGTGCAACGAACACTGAAGCTTTCTTT. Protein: CASSPQGATNTEAFF.

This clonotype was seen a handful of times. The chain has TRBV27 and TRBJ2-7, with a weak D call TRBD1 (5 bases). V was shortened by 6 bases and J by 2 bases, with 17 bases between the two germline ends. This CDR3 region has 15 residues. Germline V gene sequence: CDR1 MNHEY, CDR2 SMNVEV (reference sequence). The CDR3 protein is CASSRSPQGTYEQYF. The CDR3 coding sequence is TGTGCCAGCAGCCGATCCCCTCAGGGTACCTACGAGCAGTACTTC.

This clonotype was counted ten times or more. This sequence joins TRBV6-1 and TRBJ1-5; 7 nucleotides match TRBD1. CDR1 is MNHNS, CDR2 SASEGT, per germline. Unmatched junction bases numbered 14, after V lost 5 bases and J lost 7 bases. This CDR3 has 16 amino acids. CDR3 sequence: CASSTQPQGREQPQHF. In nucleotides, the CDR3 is TGTGCCAGCAGTACCCAACCACAGGGGCGAGAACAGCCCCAGCATTTT.

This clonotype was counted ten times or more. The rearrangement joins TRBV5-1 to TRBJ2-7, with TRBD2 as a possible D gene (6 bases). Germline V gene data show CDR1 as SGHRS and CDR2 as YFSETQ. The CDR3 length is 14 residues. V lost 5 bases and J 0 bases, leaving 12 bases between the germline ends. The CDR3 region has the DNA TGCGCCAGCAGAGCCACGCGGGACTCCTACGAGCAGTACTTC. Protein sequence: CASRATRDSYEQYF.

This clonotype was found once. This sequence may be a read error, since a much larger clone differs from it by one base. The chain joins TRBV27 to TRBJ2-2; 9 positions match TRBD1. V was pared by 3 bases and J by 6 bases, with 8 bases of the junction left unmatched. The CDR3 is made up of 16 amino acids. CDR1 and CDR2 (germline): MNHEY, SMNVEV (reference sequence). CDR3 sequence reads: CASSFVDRGFAGELFF. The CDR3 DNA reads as TGTGCCAGCAGTTTCGTAGACAGGGGGTTTGCCGGGGAGCTGTTTTTT.

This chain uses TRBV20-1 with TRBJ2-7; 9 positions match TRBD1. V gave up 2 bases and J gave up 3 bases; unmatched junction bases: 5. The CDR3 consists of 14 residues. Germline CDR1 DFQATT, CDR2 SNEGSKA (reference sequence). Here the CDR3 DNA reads TGCAGTGCTAGACAAGGACAGGGGTACTACGAGCAGTACTTC. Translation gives CSARQGQGYYEQYF.

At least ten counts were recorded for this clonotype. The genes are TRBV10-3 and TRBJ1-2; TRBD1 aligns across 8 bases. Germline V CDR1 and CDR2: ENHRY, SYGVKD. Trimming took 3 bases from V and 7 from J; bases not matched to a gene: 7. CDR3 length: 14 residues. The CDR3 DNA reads TGTGCCATCAGTGATGGACAGGGAAGTTTTGGCTACACCTTC. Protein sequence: CAISDGQGSFGYTF.

The CDR3 DNA sequence: TGCGCCAGCAGGCCCGGGAGCACCGGGGAGCTGTTTTTT. Its translation is CASRPGSTGELFF. This chain joins TRBV5-1 and TRBJ2-2, with D possibly being TRBD2 (6 bases). Germline V gene sequence: CDR1 SGHRS, CDR2 YFSETQ. The ends were cut back, 5 bases at V and 4 bases at J, with 9 bases in the middle. This CDR3 has 13 amino acids.

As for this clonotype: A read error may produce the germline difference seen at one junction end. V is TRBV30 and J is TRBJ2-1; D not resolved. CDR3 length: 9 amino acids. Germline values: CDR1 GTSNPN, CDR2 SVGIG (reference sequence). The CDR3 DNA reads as TGTGCCTGGAGTCCCCCTCTCGTTTTC. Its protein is CAWSPPLVF.

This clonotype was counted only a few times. Written as DNA, the CDR3 is TGTGCCAGCAGTTCCTCAGCCAAGACCCAGTACTTC. This encodes CASSSSAKTQYF. This chain links TRBV6-2 or TRBV6-3 with TRBJ2-5; D call uncertain. Per germline, CDR1 MNHEY and CDR2 SVGEGT. V was shortened by 4 bases and J by 6 bases, with 9 bases between the two germline ends. This CDR3 is 12 amino acids long.

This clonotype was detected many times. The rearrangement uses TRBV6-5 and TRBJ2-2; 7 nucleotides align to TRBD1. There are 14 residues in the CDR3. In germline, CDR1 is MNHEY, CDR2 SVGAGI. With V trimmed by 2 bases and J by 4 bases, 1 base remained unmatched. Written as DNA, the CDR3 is TGTGCCAGCAGTTACGCAGGGGGCACCGGGGAGCTGTTTTTT. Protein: CASSYAGGTGELFF.

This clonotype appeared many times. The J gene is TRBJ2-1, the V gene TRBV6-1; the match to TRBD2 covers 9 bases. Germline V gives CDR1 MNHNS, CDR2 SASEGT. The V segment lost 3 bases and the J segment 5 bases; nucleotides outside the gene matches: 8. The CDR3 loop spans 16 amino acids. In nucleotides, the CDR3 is TGTGCCAGCAGTGATAGGGGACTAGCCAGAAACAATGAGCAGTTCTTC. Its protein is CASSDRGLARNNEQFF.

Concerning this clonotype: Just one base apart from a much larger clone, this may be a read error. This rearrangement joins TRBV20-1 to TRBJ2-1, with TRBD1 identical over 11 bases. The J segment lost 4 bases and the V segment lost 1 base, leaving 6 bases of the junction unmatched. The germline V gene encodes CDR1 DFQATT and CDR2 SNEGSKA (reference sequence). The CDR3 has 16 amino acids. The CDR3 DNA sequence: TGCAGTGCTAGAGGCGGACAGGGGGCGCTTTACAATGAGCAGTTCTTC. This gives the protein CSARGGQGALYNEQFF.

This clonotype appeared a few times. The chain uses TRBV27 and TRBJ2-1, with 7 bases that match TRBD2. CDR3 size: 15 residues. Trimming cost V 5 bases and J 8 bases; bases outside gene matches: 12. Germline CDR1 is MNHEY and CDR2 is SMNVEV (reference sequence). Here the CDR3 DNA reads TGTGCCAGCAGTCTAGCGGACTCAAAGGGCTATGAGCAGTTCTTC. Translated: CASSLADSKGYEQFF.

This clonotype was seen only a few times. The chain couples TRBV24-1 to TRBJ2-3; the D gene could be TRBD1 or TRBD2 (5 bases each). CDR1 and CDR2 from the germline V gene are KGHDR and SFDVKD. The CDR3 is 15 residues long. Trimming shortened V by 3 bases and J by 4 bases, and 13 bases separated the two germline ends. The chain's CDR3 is CATSDPPGTSDTQYF. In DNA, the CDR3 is TGTGCCACCAGTGATCCGCCCGGGACCTCAGATACGCAGTATTTT.

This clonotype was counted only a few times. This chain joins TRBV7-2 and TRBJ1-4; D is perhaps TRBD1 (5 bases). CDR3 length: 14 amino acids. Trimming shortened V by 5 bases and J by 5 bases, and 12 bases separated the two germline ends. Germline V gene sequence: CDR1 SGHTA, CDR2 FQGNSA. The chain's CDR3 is CASSISGQNEKLFF. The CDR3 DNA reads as TGTGCCAGCAGCATCTCAGGACAAAATGAAAAACTGTTTTTT. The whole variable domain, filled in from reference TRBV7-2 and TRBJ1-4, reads GAGVSQSPSNKVTEKGKDVELRCDPISGHTALYWYRQSLGQGLEFLIYFQGNSAPDKSGLPSDRFSAERTGGSVSTLTIQRTQQEDSAVYLCASSISGQNEKLFFGSGTQLSVL.

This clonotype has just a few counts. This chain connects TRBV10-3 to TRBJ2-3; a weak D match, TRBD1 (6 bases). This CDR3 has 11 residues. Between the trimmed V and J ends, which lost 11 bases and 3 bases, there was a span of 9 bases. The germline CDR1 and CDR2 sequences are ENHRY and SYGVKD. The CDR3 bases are TGTGCCGTAGGGGGAACAGATACGCAGTATTTT. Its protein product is CAVGGTDTQYF.

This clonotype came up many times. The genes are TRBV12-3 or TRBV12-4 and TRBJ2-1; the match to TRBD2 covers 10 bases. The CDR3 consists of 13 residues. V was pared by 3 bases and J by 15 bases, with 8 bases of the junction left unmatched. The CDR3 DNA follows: TGTGCCAGCAGTTTTGAACCTAGCGGGAGTCGGTTCTTC. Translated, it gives CASSFEPSGSRFF.

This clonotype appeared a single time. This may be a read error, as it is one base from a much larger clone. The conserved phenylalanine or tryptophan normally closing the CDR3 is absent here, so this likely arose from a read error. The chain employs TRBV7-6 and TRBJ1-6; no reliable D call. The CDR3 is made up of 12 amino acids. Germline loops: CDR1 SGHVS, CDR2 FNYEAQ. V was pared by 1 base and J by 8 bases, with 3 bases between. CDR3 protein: CASSLDDSPLHY. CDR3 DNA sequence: TGTGCCAGCAGCTTAGACGATTCACCCCTCCACTAT.

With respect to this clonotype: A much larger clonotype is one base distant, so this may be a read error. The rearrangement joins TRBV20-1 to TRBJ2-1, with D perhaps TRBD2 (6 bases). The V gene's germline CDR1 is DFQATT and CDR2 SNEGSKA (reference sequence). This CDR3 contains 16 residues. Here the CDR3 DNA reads TGCTGTGCTAGGGTCCCTGCGGGGAGCTCCTACAATGAGCAGTTCTTC. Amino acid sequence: CCARVPAGSSYNEQFF.

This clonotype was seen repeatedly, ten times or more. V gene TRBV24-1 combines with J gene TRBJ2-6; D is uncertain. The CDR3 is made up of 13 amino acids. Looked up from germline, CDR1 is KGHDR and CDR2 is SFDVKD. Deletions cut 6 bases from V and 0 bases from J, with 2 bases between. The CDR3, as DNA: TGTGCCACCAGTCCCTCTGGGGCCAACGTCCTGACTTTC. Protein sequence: CATSPSGANVLTF.